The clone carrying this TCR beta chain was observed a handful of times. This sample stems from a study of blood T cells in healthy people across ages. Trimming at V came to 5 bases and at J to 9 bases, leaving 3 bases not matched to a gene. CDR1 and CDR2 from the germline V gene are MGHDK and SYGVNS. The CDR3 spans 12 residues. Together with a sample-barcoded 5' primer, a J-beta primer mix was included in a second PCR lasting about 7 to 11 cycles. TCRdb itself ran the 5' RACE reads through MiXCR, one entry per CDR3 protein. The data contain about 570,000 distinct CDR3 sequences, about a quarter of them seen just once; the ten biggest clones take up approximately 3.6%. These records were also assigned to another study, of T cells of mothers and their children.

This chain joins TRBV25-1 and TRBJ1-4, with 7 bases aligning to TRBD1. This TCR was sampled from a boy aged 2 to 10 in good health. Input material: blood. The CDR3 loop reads CASSPTGKKLFF. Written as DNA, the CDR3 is TGTGCCAGCAGTCCGACAGGGAAAAAACTGTTTTTT.